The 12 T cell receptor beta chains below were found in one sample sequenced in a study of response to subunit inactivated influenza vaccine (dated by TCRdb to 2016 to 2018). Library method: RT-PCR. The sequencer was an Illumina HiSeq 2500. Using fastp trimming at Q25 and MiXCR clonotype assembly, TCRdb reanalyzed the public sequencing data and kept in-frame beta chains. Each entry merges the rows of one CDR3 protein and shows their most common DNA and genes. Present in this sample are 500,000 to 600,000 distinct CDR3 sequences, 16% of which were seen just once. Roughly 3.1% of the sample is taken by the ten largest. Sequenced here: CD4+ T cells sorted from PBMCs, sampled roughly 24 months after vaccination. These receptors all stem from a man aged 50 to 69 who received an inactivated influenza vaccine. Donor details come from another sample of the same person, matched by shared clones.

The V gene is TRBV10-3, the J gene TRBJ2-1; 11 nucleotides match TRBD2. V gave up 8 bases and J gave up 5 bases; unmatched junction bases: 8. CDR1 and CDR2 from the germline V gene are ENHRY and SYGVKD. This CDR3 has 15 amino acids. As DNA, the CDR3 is TGTGCCATCTTGCCGGGACTAGCGGAAGACAATGAGCAGTTCTTC. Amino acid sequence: CAILPGLAEDNEQFF.

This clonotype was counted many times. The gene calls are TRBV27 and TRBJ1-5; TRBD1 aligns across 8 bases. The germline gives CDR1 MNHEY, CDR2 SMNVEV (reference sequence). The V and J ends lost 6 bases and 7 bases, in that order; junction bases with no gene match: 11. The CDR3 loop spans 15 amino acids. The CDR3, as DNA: TGTGCCAGCAGACCTACCTCAGGGGGCTGGCAGCCCCAGCATTTT. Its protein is CASRPTSGGWQPQHF.

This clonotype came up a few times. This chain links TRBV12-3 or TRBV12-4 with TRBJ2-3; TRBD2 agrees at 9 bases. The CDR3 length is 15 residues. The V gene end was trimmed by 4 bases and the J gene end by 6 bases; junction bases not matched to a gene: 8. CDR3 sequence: CASSSAGGEADTQYF. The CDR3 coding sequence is TGTGCCAGCAGTTCCGCGGGGGGGGAGGCGGATACGCAGTATTTT.

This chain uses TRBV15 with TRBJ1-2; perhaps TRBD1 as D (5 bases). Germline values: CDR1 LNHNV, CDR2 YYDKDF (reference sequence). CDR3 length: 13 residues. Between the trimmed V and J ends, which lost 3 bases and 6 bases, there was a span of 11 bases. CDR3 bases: TGTGCCACCAGCAGCAGGGAGTTAGATGGCTACACCTTC. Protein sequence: CATSSRELDGYTF.

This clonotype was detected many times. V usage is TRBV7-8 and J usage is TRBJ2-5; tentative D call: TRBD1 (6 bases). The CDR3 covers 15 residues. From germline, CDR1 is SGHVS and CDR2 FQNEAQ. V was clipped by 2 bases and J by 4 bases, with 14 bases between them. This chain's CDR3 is CASSLTAQGVETQYF. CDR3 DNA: TGTGCCAGCAGCTTAACTGCACAGGGCGTAGAGACCCAGTACTTC.

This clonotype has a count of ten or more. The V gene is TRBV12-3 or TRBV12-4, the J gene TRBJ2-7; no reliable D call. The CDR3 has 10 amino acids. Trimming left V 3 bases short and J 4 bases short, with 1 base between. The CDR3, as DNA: TGTGCCAGCAGTTTGTACGAGCAGTACTTC. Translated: CASSLYEQYF.

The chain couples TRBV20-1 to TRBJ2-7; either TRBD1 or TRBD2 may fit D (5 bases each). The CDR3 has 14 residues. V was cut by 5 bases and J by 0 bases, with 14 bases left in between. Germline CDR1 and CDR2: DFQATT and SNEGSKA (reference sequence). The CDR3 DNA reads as TGCAGTGCTCTCCCCATGGGGACCTCCTACGAGCAGTACTTC. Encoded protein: CSALPMGTSYEQYF.

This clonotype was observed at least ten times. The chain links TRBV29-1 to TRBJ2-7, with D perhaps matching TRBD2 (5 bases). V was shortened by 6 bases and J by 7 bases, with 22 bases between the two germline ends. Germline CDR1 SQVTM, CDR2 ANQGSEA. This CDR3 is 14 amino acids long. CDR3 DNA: TGCAGCGTGAAGCATAGATCGGGTTCGGGAGAGCAGTACTTC. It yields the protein CSVKHRSGSGEQYF.

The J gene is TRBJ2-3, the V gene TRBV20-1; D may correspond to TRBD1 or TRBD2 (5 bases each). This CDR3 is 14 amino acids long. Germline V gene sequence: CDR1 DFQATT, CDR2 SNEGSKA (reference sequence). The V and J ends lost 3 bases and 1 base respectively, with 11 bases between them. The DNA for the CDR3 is TGCAGTGCTAGGGGGGTCGGGGGCACAGATACGCAGTATTTT. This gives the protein CSARGVGGTDTQYF.

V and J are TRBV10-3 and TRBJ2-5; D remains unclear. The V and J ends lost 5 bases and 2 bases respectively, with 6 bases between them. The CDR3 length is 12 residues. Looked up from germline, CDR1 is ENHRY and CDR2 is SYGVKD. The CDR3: CAISRDQETQYF. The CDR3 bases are TGTGCCATCAGTAGGGATCAAGAGACCCAGTACTTC.

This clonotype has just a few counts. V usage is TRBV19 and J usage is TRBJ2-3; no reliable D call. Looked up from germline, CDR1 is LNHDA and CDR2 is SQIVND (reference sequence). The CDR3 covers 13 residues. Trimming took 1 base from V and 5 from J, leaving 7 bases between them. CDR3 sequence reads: CASSIAKGDTQYF. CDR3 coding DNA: TGTGCCAGTAGTATAGCGAAAGGAGATACGCAGTATTTT.

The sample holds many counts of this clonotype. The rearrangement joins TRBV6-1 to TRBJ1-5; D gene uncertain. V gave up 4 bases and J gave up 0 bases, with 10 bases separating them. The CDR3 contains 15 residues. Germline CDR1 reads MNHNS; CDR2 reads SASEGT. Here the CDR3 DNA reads TGTGCCAGCAGTGGGACGACCCTTAGCAATCAGCCCCAGCATTTT. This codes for CASSGTTLSNQPQHF.